One and the same sample provided the 32 T cell receptor beta chains below, sequenced in a study of regulatory T cells in long-lasting Graves disease. The time point is: newly diagnosed GD, antithyroid drugs for less than 3 months. Making the TCR library involved RNA that had been extracted from PBMCs. Both iRepertoire HTBI primers and Arm-PCR of CDR3 regions were used to build the TCR beta libraries. TCRdb reprocessed the multiplex PCR reads with MiXCR, giving one entry per CDR3 protein. Of more than 300,000 distinct CDR3 sequences listed, approximately 10% were seen once; the top ten hold 18%. These records were also assigned to another study, of T cells in Graves' hyperthyroidism and ophthalmopathy.

The sequenced sample was peripheral blood mononuclear cells (PBMCs), obtained at new diagnosis, from a patient treated with antithyroid drugs. The receptors were sampled from a woman younger than 35 with Graves disease.

The sample holds many counts of this clonotype. V and J are TRBV27 and TRBJ1-2; 8 nucleotides agree with TRBD1. The CDR3 runs to 14 residues. CDR1 is MNHEY and CDR2 is SMNVEV in the germline V gene (reference sequence). V dropped 5 bases and J dropped 4; count of bases not matched to a gene: 6. CDR3 protein: CASSRTGPSYGYTF. As DNA, the CDR3 is TGTGCCAGCAGTCGGACAGGGCCGTCCTATGGCTACACCTTC.

This clonotype appeared a few times. J is TRBJ2-7 and V is TRBV6-5, with D possibly TRBD1 on 5 matching bases. This CDR3 region has 15 residues. Germline V CDR1 and CDR2: MNHEY, SVGAGI. V was trimmed by 0 bases and J by 2 bases, leaving 11 bases between them. CDR3 DNA: TGTGCCAGCAGTTACTCCCCCGACAGTACCTACGAGCAGTACTTC. This gives the protein CASSYSPDSTYEQYF.

Ten or more counts support this clonotype. J is TRBJ2-2 and V is TRBV7-9; unclear D gene. V was shortened by 3 bases and J by 3 bases, with 14 bases between the two germline ends. The CDR3 contains 16 residues. Looked up from germline, CDR1 is SEHNR and CDR2 is FQNEAQ (reference sequence). As DNA, the CDR3 is TGTGCCAGCAGCTTTCTAGGTTCGAAGGACACCGGGGAGCTGTTTTTT. Translation gives CASSFLGSKDTGELFF.

This clonotype was recorded at least ten times. The chain couples TRBV13 to TRBJ1-4; tentative D call: TRBD1 (6 bases). Germline V gene sequence: CDR1 PRHDT, CDR2 FYEKMQ (reference sequence). The germline V and J ends were trimmed by 0 bases and 5 bases, with 10 bases remaining between them. This CDR3 has 15 amino acids. The CDR3 coding sequence is TGTGCCAGCAGCTTAGGTGGGGGGCCGAATGAAAAACTGTTTTTT. Amino acids: CASSLGGGPNEKLFF. Based on the CDR3 plus reference TRBV13 and TRBJ1-4, the full variable domain is AAGVIQSPRHLIKEKRETATLKCYPIPRHDTVYWYQQGPGQDPQFLISFYEKMQSDKGSIPDRFSAQQFSDYHSELNMSSLELGDSALYFCASSLGGGPNEKLFFGSGTQLSVL.

This clonotype was recorded many times. V and J are TRBV3-1 and TRBJ2-2, with 7 bases matching TRBD1. The V and J ends lost 1 base and 6 bases, in that order; junction bases with no gene match: 5. The germline CDR1 and CDR2 sequences are LGHDT and YNNKEL (reference sequence). This CDR3 region has 15 residues. For the CDR3, the DNA is TGTGCCAGCAGCCAAGTCTTAGGGGGCCCCGGGGAGCTGTTTTTT. Translated, it gives CASSQVLGGPGELFF.

This clonotype has ten or more counts. V gene TRBV11-1 combines with J gene TRBJ2-5; D gene uncertain. The CDR3 extends over 16 amino acids. The germline gives CDR1 SGHAT, CDR2 FQDESV (reference sequence). The ends were cut back, 5 bases at V and 1 base at J, with 17 bases in the middle. CDR3 loop: CASSKGVSAIQETQYF. CDR3 DNA: TGTGCCAGCAGCAAAGGAGTTTCGGCGATCCAAGAGACCCAGTACTTC.

On this clonotype itself: A read error may explain this, as a much larger clone is one base away. The V and J genes are TRBV27 and TRBJ1-1; D uncertain. The germline V gene encodes CDR1 MNHEY and CDR2 SMNVEV (reference sequence). This CDR3 contains 15 residues. In nucleotides, the CDR3 is TGTGCCAGCAGTTTATCGGCAGGACTCTCCACTGGAGCTTTCTTT. Translated: CASSLSAGLSTGAFF.

V is TRBV4-3 and J is TRBJ1-6; D unclear. V lost 4 bases and J 9 bases, leaving 16 bases between the germline ends. Germline CDR1 and CDR2: LGHNA and YSLEER. The CDR3 sequence is 15 residues long. CDR3: CASSLNPDSGSPLHF. The DNA of the CDR3 is TGCGCCAGCAGCCTGAACCCGGATTCGGGTTCACCCCTCCACTTT.

This clonotype was picked up many times. For the CDR3, the DNA is TGTGCCAGCAGCCGTACCTTCCAAGAGACCCAGTACTTC. This codes for CASSRTFQETQYF. This rearrangement joins TRBV12-3 or TRBV12-4 to TRBJ2-5; D gene unclear. The CDR3 covers 13 residues. V lost 6 bases and J 1 base, leaving 9 bases between the germline ends.

This clonotype was seen a handful of times. J is TRBJ1-2 and V is TRBV19, with D possibly TRBD1 on 6 matching bases. The length of the CDR3 is 15 residues. Germline V gene data show CDR1 as LNHDA and CDR2 as SQIVND (reference sequence). The ends were cut back, 5 bases at V and 2 bases at J, with 15 bases in the middle. Here the CDR3 DNA reads TGTGCCAGTAGTGCTCCCGGGACAACAAACTATGGCTACACCTTC. The encoded protein is CASSAPGTTNYGYTF.

This clonotype occurred many times. The rearrangement links TRBV28 to TRBJ2-3; the match to TRBD1 covers 7 bases. After removal of 7 bases from V and 3 bases from J, the junction contained 10 bases not matched to a gene. The CDR3 runs 15 residues. The germline CDR1 and CDR2 sequences are MDHEN and SYDVKM. The CDR3 DNA is TGTGCCAGCAAGACTCCAGGGGGTGTAACAGATACGCAGTATTTT. Its protein is CASKTPGGVTDTQYF.

The chain joins TRBV6-1 to TRBJ1-1; no clear D gene. The CDR3 sequence is 14 residues long. Germline CDR1 is MNHNS and CDR2 is SASEGT. The V end lost 5 bases, the J end lost 1 base, and 11 bases lay between the germline ends. The CDR3 reads CASSLLGRNTEAFF. CDR3 coding DNA: TGTGCCAGCAGTCTCCTGGGCAGGAACACTGAAGCTTTCTTT.

This clonotype was recorded at least ten times. The chain joins TRBV7-9 to TRBJ1-2; 7 bases agree with TRBD1. Germline values: CDR1 SEHNR, CDR2 FQNEAQ (reference sequence). The CDR3 is made up of 16 amino acids. V was pared by 2 bases and J by 8 bases, with 14 bases of the junction left unmatched. In DNA form, the CDR3 reads TGTGCCAGCAGCTTACAGGAGGAGACAGGGAAGCAGGGCTACACCTTC. This sequence encodes CASSLQEETGKQGYTF.

This clonotype was observed many times. The J gene is TRBJ1-5, the V gene TRBV7-9; weak D call: TRBD1 (6 bases). The germline gives CDR1 SEHNR, CDR2 FQNEAQ (reference sequence). CDR3 length equals 17 residues. The V end lost 1 base, the J end lost 3 bases, and 16 bases lay between the germline ends. The CDR3 here is CASSLVGGVMDNQPQHF. CDR3 coding DNA: TGTGCCAGCAGCTTAGTGGGGGGCGTAATGGACAATCAGCCCCAGCATTTT. Full variable domain (outside the CDR3, taken from reference TRBV7-9 and TRBJ1-5): DTGVSQNPRHKITKRGQNVTFRCDPISEHNRLYWYRQTLGQGPEFLTYFQNEAQLEKSRLLSDRFSAERPKGSFSTLEIQRTEQGDSAMYLCASSLVGGVMDNQPQHFGDGTRLSIL.

In its sample, this clonotype was seen many times. The gene calls are TRBV7-2 and TRBJ1-2; TRBD1 matches at 7 bases. The CDR3 runs to 16 residues. In germline, CDR1 is SGHTA, CDR2 FQGNSA. V shed 1 base and J 2 bases; nucleotides not matched to a gene: 7. The CDR3 DNA sequence: TGTGCCAGCAGCTTAGTTGGGGCGGGACAGAACTATGGCTACACCTTC. Translating it yields CASSLVGAGQNYGYTF.

The chain combines TRBV18 with TRBJ2-2; 9 nucleotides agree with TRBD1. V shed 3 bases and J 6 bases; nucleotides not matched to a gene: 5. Germline assignment: CDR1 KGHSH and CDR2 LQKENI. The CDR3 runs to 15 residues. CDR3 residues: CASSPMDRGPGELFF. The CDR3 nucleotides are TGTGCCAGCTCACCTATGGACAGGGGCCCCGGGGAGCTGTTTTTT.

V usage is TRBV10-2 and J usage is TRBJ2-7; perhaps TRBD2 as D (5 bases). CDR3 length: 13 amino acids. Trimming took off 3 bases at V and 3 bases at J, with 9 bases between the two ends. The germline V gene encodes CDR1 WSHSY and CDR2 SAAADI. The CDR3 DNA reads as TGCGCCAGCAGTGAACTAGAGGACTACGAGCAGTACTTC. Residues: CASSELEDYEQYF.

This clonotype was counted a few times. The chain links TRBV2 to TRBJ2-5, with TRBD2 as a possible D gene (5 bases). Trimming took 6 bases from V and 2 from J, leaving 13 bases between them. The CDR3 has 14 residues. Germline values: CDR1 SNHLY, CDR2 FYNNEI. CDR3: CASRGSEGQETQYF. The CDR3 DNA sequence: TGTGCCAGCAGAGGGTCAGAGGGACAAGAGACCCAGTACTTC.

At least ten counts were recorded for this clonotype. The chain joins TRBV27 to TRBJ1-2, with D possibly being TRBD1 (5 bases). The CDR3 extends over 15 amino acids. Germline V lookup: CDR1 MNHEY, CDR2 SMNVEV (reference sequence). V gave up 5 bases and J gave up 5 bases, with 18 bases separating them. CDR3 DNA sequence: TGTGCCAGCAGTCCGACCGACAGTGCCGGGTATGGCTACACCTTC. Translation: CASSPTDSAGYGYTF.

This clonotype came up many times. V is TRBV20-1 and J is TRBJ1-2, with TRBD1 identical over 10 bases. Germline assignment: CDR1 DFQATT and CDR2 SNEGSKA (reference sequence). With 5 bases clipped from V and 8 bases from J, the junction kept 5 bases outside the gene matches. CDR3 size: 12 residues. The CDR3 DNA is TGCAGTGCTGAGACAGGGGGCTGGGGCTACACCTTC. Protein sequence: CSAETGGWGYTF.

At least ten counts were recorded for this clonotype. The rearrangement joins TRBV5-5 to TRBJ1-2, with 8 bases matching TRBD1. Germline lookup yields CDR1 SGHKS and CDR2 YYEKEE (reference sequence). V gave up 4 bases and J gave up 6 bases; unmatched junction bases: 20. The CDR3 contains 18 residues. Here the CDR3 DNA reads TGTGCCAGCAGCCTGACGGCTGCTCGAACCGGGACAGGAAATGGCTACACCTTC. This codes for CASSLTAARTGTGNGYTF.

At least ten counts were recorded for this clonotype. One junction end does not reproduce the germline sequence, and a read error may be involved. This chain joins TRBV4-3 and TRBJ2-1, with a possible D match to TRBD1 (6 bases). Germline V gene sequence: CDR1 LGHNA, CDR2 YSLEER. The CDR3 is 16 residues long. The CDR3 loop reads CASSQGRAGAYNEQFF. CDR3 DNA: TGTGCCAGCAGCCAAGGGCGGGCAGGGGCCTACAATGAGCAGTTCTTC.

In its sample, this clonotype was seen a few times. V gene TRBV7-9 combines with J gene TRBJ1-2; D remains ambiguous. The CDR3 runs to 12 residues. Germline CDR1 SEHNR, CDR2 FQNEAQ (reference sequence). Trimming shortened V by 3 bases and J by 8 bases, and 10 bases separated the two germline ends. The CDR3 bases are TGTGCCAGCAGCTTGCCCCTACACGGCTACACCTTC. Protein: CASSLPLHGYTF.

CDR3 region: CASTSRGAGFNSPLHF. DNA of the CDR3: TGTGCCAGCACATCTAGGGGGGCCGGGTTTAATTCACCCCTCCACTTT. This chain uses TRBV6-1 with TRBJ1-6; D possibly corresponds to TRBD1 (6 bases). This CDR3 contains 16 residues. CDR1 MNHNS and CDR2 SASEGT come from the germline V gene. V shed 7 bases and J shed 6 bases, with 19 bases lying between them.

The chain links TRBV5-5 to TRBJ1-5; D remains unclear. The V and J ends lost 0 bases and 2 bases respectively, with 12 bases between them. Germline V CDR1 and CDR2: SGHKS, YYEKEE (reference sequence). The CDR3 has 16 residues. The CDR3 spells CASSLASLRGNQPQHF. In nucleotides, the CDR3 is TGTGCCAGCAGCTTGGCCTCCCTGAGGGGCAATCAGCCCCAGCATTTT.

This clonotype occurred once. V and J are TRBV7-8 and TRBJ1-1, with a weak D call TRBD1 (5 bases). V was trimmed by 4 bases and J by 3 bases, leaving 9 bases between them. Germline V gene sequence: CDR1 SGHVS, CDR2 FQNEAQ. The CDR3 covers 13 residues. Here the CDR3 reads CASSSGTYTEAFF. The DNA of the CDR3 is TGTGCCAGCAGCTCCGGGACTTACACTGAAGCTTTCTTT.

With regard to this clonotype: This may be a read error, as it is one base from a much larger clone. No conserved phenylalanine or tryptophan ends this CDR3, so it is likely a read error. This rearrangement joins TRBV24-1 to TRBJ1-1; D not certain. V was pared by 4 bases and J by 1 base, with 21 bases between. CDR1 is KGHDR, CDR2 SFDVKD, per germline. The CDR3 spans 18 residues. This CDR3 is CATSDPLPARRKNTEAFL. CDR3 DNA sequence: TGTGCCACCAGTGACCCACTGCCGGCCAGGAGAAAGAACACTGAAGCTTTCCTT.

This clonotype showed up many times. V and J are TRBV6-7 and TRBJ2-2, with 8 bases lining up with TRBD1. TRBV6-7 has ORF status, its function being uncertain. The trim removed 5 bases at V and 5 bases at J, leaving 10 bases unmatched. The CDR3 has 16 amino acids. The CDR3 spells CASSPHRGELTGELFF. CDR3 sequence (DNA): TGTGCCAGCAGTCCCCACAGGGGGGAGTTGACCGGGGAGCTGTTTTTT.

This clonotype was recorded many times. The chain combines TRBV12-3 or TRBV12-4 with TRBJ2-7; TRBD1 matches at 8 bases. The CDR3 has 16 amino acids. V dropped 4 bases and J dropped 4; count of bases not matched to a gene: 12. CDR3 sequence: CASSSTGGPRSYEQYF. In nucleotides, the CDR3 is TGTGCCAGCAGTTCTACAGGGGGGCCTAGATCGTACGAGCAGTACTTC.

The table lists this clonotype with a few counts. A read error is possible here, since a much larger clone lies one base away. This rearrangement joins TRBV28 to TRBJ2-1; the D call may be TRBD1 or TRBD2 (7 bases each). This CDR3 has 17 residues. From germline, CDR1 is MDHEN and CDR2 SYDVKM. The CDR3 DNA sequence: TGTGCCAGCAGCCCGAACAAGCGGGACAGCCACTACAATGAGCAGCTCTTC. As protein: CASSPNKRDSHYNEQLF.

This clonotype has a count of ten or more. The V gene is TRBV12-3 or TRBV12-4, the J gene TRBJ1-5; D possibly corresponds to TRBD1 (5 bases). V was clipped by 2 bases and J by 7 bases, with 12 bases between them. The CDR3 runs to 14 residues. In DNA form, the CDR3 reads TGTGCCAGCAGTTTAAGGTTGGGGGAACAGCCCCAGCATTTT. The encoded protein is CASSLRLGEQPQHF.

This clonotype showed up many times. The V gene is TRBV6-5, the J gene TRBJ2-1; D remains ambiguous. V lost 0 bases and J 3 bases, leaving 6 bases between the germline ends. Germline V gives CDR1 MNHEY, CDR2 SVGAGI. The CDR3 loop spans 14 amino acids. The CDR3 DNA reads as TGTGCCAGCAGTTACTCTAACTACTACAATGAGCAGTTCTTC. It encodes CASSYSNYYNEQFF.